These 18 T cell receptor beta chains originate from one sample sequenced in a study of shared clonotypes between healthy human individuals. The protocol was immunoSEQ multiplex PCR, while the TCRdb copy is restricted to in-frame clones and leaves out a portion. The repertoire holds 90,000 to 120,000 clones, with 68% as singletons. Material for sequencing was memory CD8+ T cells sorted from blood. Subset here: CD45RO+ cells pooled with CCR7-negative TemRA cells. All receptors come from a woman in her twenties or thirties in good health.

The chain couples TRBV2 to TRBJ2-7; no reliable D call. The germline gives CDR1 SNHLY, CDR2 FYNNEI. With 10 bases removed from V and 0 bases from J, the gap between germline ends came to 10 bases. The CDR3 covers 12 residues. This CDR3 is CATFTSSYEQYF. The CDR3 bases are TGTGCCACCTTTACGAGCTCCTACGAGCAGTACTTC.

This chain links TRBV6-5 with TRBJ1-4, with 7 bases aligning to TRBD1. The V segment lost 5 bases and the J segment 8 bases; nucleotides outside the gene matches: 11. This CDR3 has 15 amino acids. CDR1 is MNHEY and CDR2 is SVGAGI in the germline V gene. The DNA for the CDR3 is TGTGCCAGCAGTGGAGGACCAGGGGGTCGAGAAAAACTGTTTTTT. Its protein is CASSGGPGGREKLFF.

This chain connects TRBV27 to TRBJ2-5; TRBD2 matches at 10 bases. CDR1 and CDR2 from the germline V gene are MNHEY and SMNVEV (reference sequence). The CDR3 runs 15 residues. V dropped 10 bases and J dropped 1; count of bases not matched to a gene: 9. CDR3 coding DNA: TGTGCCACTAAACGACTAGCGGGCCTCCAAGAGACCCAGTACTTC. This encodes CATKRLAGLQETQYF.

The chain carries TRBV11-2 and TRBJ2-2; D is uncertain. CDR3 length: 16 residues. The V gene's germline CDR1 is SGHAT and CDR2 FQNNGV. The ends were cut back, 2 bases at V and 1 base at J, with 11 bases in the middle. The CDR3 is CASSLNAHWNTGELFF. The DNA of the CDR3 is TGTGCCAGCAGCTTAAATGCACATTGGAACACCGGGGAGCTGTTTTTT.

This chain joins TRBV11-2 and TRBJ2-1; D is unclear. Germline loops: CDR1 SGHAT, CDR2 FQNNGV. Trimming took off 7 bases at V and 0 bases at J, with 10 bases between the two ends. There are 14 residues in the CDR3. In nucleotides, the CDR3 is TGTGCCAGCACCCTCACAAGCTCCTACAATGAGCAGTTCTTC. This sequence encodes CASTLTSSYNEQFF.

As for this clone: Given a much more abundant clone one base away, this may be a read error. The same CDR3 is also encoded by other DNA sequences in this sample. J is TRBJ1-4 and V is TRBV9, with a tentative D call TRBD1 (5 bases). CDR1 and CDR2 (germline): SGDLS, YYNGEE. Trimming stripped 2 bases from V and 2 bases from J, with 7 bases between. The CDR3 sequence is 14 residues long. CDR3 in amino acids: CASSVGGTNEKLFF. DNA of the CDR3: TGTGCCAGCAGCGTCGGGGGGACTAATGAAAAACTGTTTTTT.

The rearrangement uses TRBV27 and TRBJ1-5, with TRBD1 identical over 8 bases. Germline CDR1 reads MNHEY; CDR2 reads SMNVEV (reference sequence). The CDR3 spans 14 residues. The V and J ends lost 8 bases and 4 bases, in that order; junction bases with no gene match: 7. The CDR3 bases are TGTGCCAGCCATAAGACAGGGGAGAATCAGCCCCAGCATTTT. Amino acid sequence: CASHKTGENQPQHF.

This clone is judged medium-sized. The chain couples TRBV28 to TRBJ2-7; maybe TRBD1 (5 bases). Trimming left V 5 bases short and J 0 bases short, with 14 bases between. Per germline, CDR1 MDHEN and CDR2 SYDVKM. This CDR3 comprises 15 residues. DNA of the CDR3: TGTGCCAGCAGTCCCCCTCCAGACAGCTCCTACGAGCAGTACTTC. It specifies CASSPPPDSSYEQYF.

Comments on this clone: At the DNA level, this CDR3 is encoded by other sequences in the same sample as well. V gene TRBV9 combines with J gene TRBJ2-7; possible D gene TRBD1, 6 bases. The CDR3 contains 14 residues. Looked up from germline, CDR1 is SGDLS and CDR2 is YYNGEE. Trimming stripped 0 bases from V and 4 bases from J, with 11 bases between. CDR3 protein: CASSVAWGTYEQYF. The CDR3 region has the DNA TGTGCCAGCAGCGTAGCTTGGGGGACATACGAGCAGTACTTC.

The chain joins TRBV4-1 to TRBJ2-2, with D possibly TRBD2 on 6 matching bases. Deletions cut 5 bases from V and 9 bases from J, with 19 bases between. The germline gives CDR1 MGHRA, CDR2 YSYEKL. The CDR3 contains 15 residues. The CDR3 here is CASSIEQGGVWELFF. CDR3 coding DNA: TGCGCCAGCAGCATCGAGCAGGGAGGCGTATGGGAGCTGTTTTTT.

This clone was counted a few times. The chain combines TRBV28 with TRBJ1-5; D call uncertain. Germline V CDR1 and CDR2: MDHEN, SYDVKM. Deletions cut 5 bases from V and 6 bases from J, with 8 bases between. The CDR3 sequence is 12 residues long. The CDR3 DNA reads as TGTGCCAGCAGTGGCCGGGCTCAGCCCCAGCATTTT. This encodes CASSGRAQPQHF. The complete variable domain, with remaining parts taken from reference TRBV28 and TRBJ1-5, reads DVKVTQSSRYLVKRTGEKVFLECVQDMDHENMFWYRQDPGLGLRLIYFSYDVKMKEKGDIPEGYSVSREKKERFSLILESASTNQTSMYLCASSGRAQPQHFGDGTRLSIL.

This rearrangement joins TRBV28 to TRBJ1-1; perhaps TRBD1 as D (6 bases). CDR1 is MDHEN, CDR2 SYDVKM, per germline. This CDR3 is built from 13 residues. V was cut by 6 bases and J by 1 base, with 9 bases left in between. This chain's CDR3 is CASSIQGNTEAFF. CDR3 DNA sequence: TGTGCCAGCAGCATACAGGGGAACACTGAAGCTTTCTTT.

The V gene is TRBV11-1, the J gene TRBJ1-2; TRBD1 agrees at 8 bases. This CDR3 has 14 amino acids. J lost 4 bases, V lost 5 bases, and 6 bases had no gene match. Germline V gene lookup returns CDR1 SGHAT and CDR2 FQDESV (reference sequence). The CDR3: CASSVGQGGYGYTF. For the CDR3, the DNA is TGTGCCAGCAGCGTCGGACAGGGAGGCTATGGCTACACCTTC.

The chain carries TRBV27 and TRBJ2-7; D is unresolved. Germline V gene data show CDR1 as MNHEY and CDR2 as SMNVEV (reference sequence). This CDR3 region has 13 residues. Trimming took off 8 bases at V and 3 bases at J, with 14 bases between the two ends. The DNA for the CDR3 is TGTGCCAGCCGTGGCAGCCTCCGCTACGAGCAGTACTTC. It is translated as CASRGSLRYEQYF.

The rearrangement links TRBV28 to TRBJ1-5, with TRBD1 as a possible D gene (5 bases). Germline assignment: CDR1 MDHEN and CDR2 SYDVKM. This CDR3 spans 15 amino acids. The V and J ends lost 7 bases and 7 bases respectively, with 20 bases between them. The CDR3 DNA follows: TGTGCCAGCAACTATGAAGGGCTAGGGGCGCAGCCCCAGCATTTT. It specifies CASNYEGLGAQPQHF. The whole variable domain, remainder taken from reference TRBV28 and TRBJ1-5, is DVKVTQSSRYLVKRTGEKVFLECVQDMDHENMFWYRQDPGLGLRLIYFSYDVKMKEKGDIPEGYSVSREKKERFSLILESASTNQTSMYLCASNYEGLGAQPQHFGDGTRLSIL.

The chain uses TRBV15 and TRBJ2-2, with D unclear. V lost 1 base, J lost 2 bases, and 14 bases lay in between. The CDR3 is 17 residues long. CDR1 and CDR2 (germline): LNHNV, YYDKDF (reference sequence). CDR3 protein: CATSRVTAELNTGELFF. CDR3 sequence (DNA): TGTGCCACCAGCAGAGTGACGGCCGAGCTCAACACCGGGGAGCTGTTTTTT.

The chain combines TRBV4-1 with TRBJ2-1; D uncertain. The CDR3 spans 14 residues. The germline V gene encodes CDR1 MGHRA and CDR2 YSYEKL. V lost 2 bases to trimming and J lost 5 bases, with 10 bases between them. Here the CDR3 reads CASSQTPGHNEQFF. The CDR3 DNA follows: TGCGCCAGCAGCCAAACCCCGGGCCACAATGAGCAGTTCTTC.

The sample holds a few counts of this clone. J is TRBJ2-2 and V is TRBV2; 8 positions match TRBD2. J gave up 8 bases and V 7 bases, and 12 bases lay outside the gene matches. This CDR3 region has 15 residues. The germline V gene has CDR1 SNHLY and CDR2 FYNNEI. CDR3 in DNA: TGTGCCAGCACCTTCTTTGAGAGCGGGAGTGGGGAGCTGTTTTTT. Its protein is CASTFFESGSGELFF.